This T cell receptor beta chain appears in the sequencing data of a study of molecular identifiers for immune sequencing clone quantification. Broader study findings: Around 940,000 naive cells reportedly did not prevent detection of spiked Jurkat TCR RNA from one cell. Underestimated sizes of highly expanded clones could result from identical TCR molecules that share a barcode.

This clonotype has more than one count but fewer than ten. Its antigen is not identified. Listed TCR primers and previously described methods were used for bulk TCR libraries. TCRdb re-called the PCR reads with MiXCR, one entry per CDR3 protein. The sample holds about 640,000 distinct CDR3 sequences; less than 20% are singletons and the top ten take roughly 0.9%. Trimming stripped 0 bases from V and 10 bases from J, with 13 bases between. The CDR3 is 15 residues long. Germline CDR1 is MGHRA and CDR2 is YSYEKL. Input material: naive CD8+ T cells from blood, with Jurkat cell RNA spiked in. Subset here: FACS-sorted CD8+CD4-CCR7+CD45RA+ naive T cells. The V call is TRBV4-1, the J call TRBJ1-6; D might be TRBD1 (5 bases). The receptor was isolated from a human donor in good health. Some libraries in this study had Jurkat cell RNA spiked in. The CDR3 DNA sequence: TGCGCCAGCAGCCAAGAGGGGGGGGGACGATCACCCCTCCACTTT. Amino acid sequence: CASSQEGGGRSPLHF.